The entry below describes one TCR beta chain. Antigen unknown. At least 3 on the Clinical Activity Score was recorded for ophthalmopathy patients, who also had NOSPECS grade at least 4 and duration under 3 months. Investigators excluded patients with uncontrolled infection, other autoimmune disease, pregnancy or lactation. The sample comes from a study of T cells in Graves' hyperthyroidism and ophthalmopathy. Study-level results: Most thyroid clonotypes expanded above 0.001 appeared in blood too.

The CDR3 regions of TCR beta were amplified from RNA transcripts. An initial round of RT-PCR targeting the TCR CDR3 relied on the HTBI primer set. A single record per CDR3 protein comes from TCRdb applying MiXCR to the multiplex PCR reads. The sample includes approximately 520,000 distinct CDR3 sequences, around a quarter of them seen just once. V lost 6 bases, J lost 3 bases, and 14 bases lay in between. The CDR3 spans 14 residues. The V gene is TRBV12-3 or TRBV12-4, the J gene TRBJ1-1, with a possible D match to TRBD1 (6 bases). The sequenced sample consisted of blood. This sequence was found in a woman aged 25-40 years with Graves' ophthalmopathy. The CDR3 nucleotides are TGTGCCAGCAGCCTACCGGGGGCGTACACTGAAGCTTTCTTT. Its protein product is CASSLPGAYTEAFF.